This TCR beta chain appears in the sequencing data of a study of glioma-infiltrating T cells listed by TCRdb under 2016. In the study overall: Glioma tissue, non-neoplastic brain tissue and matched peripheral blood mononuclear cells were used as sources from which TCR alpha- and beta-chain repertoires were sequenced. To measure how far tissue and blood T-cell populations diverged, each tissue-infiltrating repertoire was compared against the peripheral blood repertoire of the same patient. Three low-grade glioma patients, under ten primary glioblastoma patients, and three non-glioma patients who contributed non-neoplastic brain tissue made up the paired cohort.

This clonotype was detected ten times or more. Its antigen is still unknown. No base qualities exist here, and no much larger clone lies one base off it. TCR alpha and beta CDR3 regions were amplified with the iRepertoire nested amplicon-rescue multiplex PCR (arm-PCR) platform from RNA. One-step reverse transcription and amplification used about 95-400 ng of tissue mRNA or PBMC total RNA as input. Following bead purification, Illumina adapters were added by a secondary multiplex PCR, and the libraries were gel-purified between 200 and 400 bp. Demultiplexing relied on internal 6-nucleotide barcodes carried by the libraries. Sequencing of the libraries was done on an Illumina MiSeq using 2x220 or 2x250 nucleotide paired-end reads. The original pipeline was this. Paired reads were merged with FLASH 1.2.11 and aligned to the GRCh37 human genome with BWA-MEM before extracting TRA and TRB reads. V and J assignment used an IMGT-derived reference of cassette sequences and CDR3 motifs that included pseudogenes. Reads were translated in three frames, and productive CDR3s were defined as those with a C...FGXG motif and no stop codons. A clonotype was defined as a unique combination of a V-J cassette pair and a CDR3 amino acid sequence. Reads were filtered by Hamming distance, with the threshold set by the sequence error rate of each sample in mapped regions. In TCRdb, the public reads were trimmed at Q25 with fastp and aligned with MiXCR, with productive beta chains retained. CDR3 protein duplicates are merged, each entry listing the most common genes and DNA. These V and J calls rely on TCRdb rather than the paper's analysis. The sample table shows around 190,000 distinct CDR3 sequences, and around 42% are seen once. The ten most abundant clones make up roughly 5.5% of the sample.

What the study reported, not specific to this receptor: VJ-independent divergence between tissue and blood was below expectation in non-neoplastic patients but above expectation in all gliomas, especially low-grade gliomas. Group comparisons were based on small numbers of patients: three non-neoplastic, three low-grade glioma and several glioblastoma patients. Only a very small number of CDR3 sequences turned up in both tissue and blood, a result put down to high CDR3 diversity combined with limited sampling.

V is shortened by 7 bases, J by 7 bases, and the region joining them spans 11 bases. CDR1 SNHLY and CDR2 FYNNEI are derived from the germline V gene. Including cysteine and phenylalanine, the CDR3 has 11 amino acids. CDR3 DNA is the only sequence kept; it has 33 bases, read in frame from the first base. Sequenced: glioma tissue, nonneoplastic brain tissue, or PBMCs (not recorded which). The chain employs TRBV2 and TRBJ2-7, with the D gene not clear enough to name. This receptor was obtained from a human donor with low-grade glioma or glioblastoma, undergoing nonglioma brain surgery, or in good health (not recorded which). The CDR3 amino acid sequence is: CASIEEEEQYF. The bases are TGTGCCAGCATCGAAGAGGAGGAGCAGTACTTC.